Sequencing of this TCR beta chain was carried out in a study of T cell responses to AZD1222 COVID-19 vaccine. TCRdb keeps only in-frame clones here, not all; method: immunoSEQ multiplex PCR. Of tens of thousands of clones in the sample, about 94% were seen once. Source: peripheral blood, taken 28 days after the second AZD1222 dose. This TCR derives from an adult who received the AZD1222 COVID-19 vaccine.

The CDR3 nucleotides are TGTGCCAGCACGGGGGGAAATTCACCCCTCCACTTT. Translated: CASTGGNSPLHF. This chain links TRBV28 with TRBJ1-6; tentative D call: TRBD1 (5 bases). V lost 7 bases, J lost 7 bases, and 8 bases lay in between. This CDR3 contains 12 residues. Germline CDR1 is MDHEN and CDR2 is SYDVKM.